This T cell receptor beta chain is from a study of cytomegalovirus exposure and HLA in healthy donors. This CDR3 is built from 13 residues. From germline, CDR1 is GTSNPN and CDR2 SVGIG (reference sequence). The V gene lost 1 base and the J gene lost 4 bases, with 8 bases spanning the gap. Vbeta (60) and Jbeta (13) primers were used in the PCR. Per the authors' pipeline: Later, an analysis found roughly 80 million unique TCR beta chains, and around 10 million of these were shared. Repertoires were generated with immunoSEQ multiplex PCR, while TCRdb's copy carries only in-frame clones and drops some. V and J calls and clone size come straight from that table; D and trimming were deduced from the DNA. The profile covers about 200,000 clones, with more than 75% appearing a single time and approximately 6% taken by the ten largest. Study-level points and caveats: Upon later analysis, HLA-associated TCR beta chains proved more clonally expanded than other, equally common chains.

As to this clone: Its specificity is unknown.

The source is a man aged 35 to 55 in good health and CMV-seropositive. Source material: PBMCs. This chain joins TRBV30 and TRBJ1-5; a possible D gene is TRBD1 (5 bases). In nucleotides, the CDR3 is TGTGCCTGGAGTGAACAGGAGAATCAGCCCCAGCATTTT. It encodes CAWSEQENQPQHF.